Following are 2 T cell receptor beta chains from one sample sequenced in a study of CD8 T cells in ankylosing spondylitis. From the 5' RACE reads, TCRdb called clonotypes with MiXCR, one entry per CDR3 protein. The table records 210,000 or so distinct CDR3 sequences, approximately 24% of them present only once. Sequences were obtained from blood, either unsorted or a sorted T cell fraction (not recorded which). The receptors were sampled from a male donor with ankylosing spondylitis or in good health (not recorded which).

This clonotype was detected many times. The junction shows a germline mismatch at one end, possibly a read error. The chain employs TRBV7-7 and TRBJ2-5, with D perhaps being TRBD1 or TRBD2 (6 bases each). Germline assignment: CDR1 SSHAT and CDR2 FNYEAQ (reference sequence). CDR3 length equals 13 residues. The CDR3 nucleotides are TGTGCTAGCAGCTACGACAGGCGGGGGACCCAGTACTTC. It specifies CASSYDRRGTQYF.

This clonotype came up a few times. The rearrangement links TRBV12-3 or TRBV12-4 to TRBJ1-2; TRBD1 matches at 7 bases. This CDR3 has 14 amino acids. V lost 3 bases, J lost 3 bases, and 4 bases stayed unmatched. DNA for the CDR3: TGTGCCAGCAGTTTGATAGGGACAGACTATGGCTACACCTTC. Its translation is CASSLIGTDYGYTF.